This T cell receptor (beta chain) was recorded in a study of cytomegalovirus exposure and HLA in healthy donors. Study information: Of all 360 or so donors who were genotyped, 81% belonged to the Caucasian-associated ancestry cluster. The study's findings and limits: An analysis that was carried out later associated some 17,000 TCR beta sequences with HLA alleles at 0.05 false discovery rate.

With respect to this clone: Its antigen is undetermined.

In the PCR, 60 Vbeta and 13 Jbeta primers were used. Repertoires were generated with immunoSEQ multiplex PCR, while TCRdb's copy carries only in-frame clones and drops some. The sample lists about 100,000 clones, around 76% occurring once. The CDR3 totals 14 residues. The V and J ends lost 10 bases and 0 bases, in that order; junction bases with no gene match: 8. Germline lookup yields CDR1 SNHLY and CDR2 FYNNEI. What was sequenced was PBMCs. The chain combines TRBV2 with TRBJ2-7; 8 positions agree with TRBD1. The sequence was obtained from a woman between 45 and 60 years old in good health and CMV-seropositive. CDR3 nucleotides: TGTGCCATTAACCCGGGACAGGCCTCCTACGAGCAGTACTTC. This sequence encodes CAINPGQASYEQYF.